This T cell receptor beta chain comes out of a study of CD8 T cells in ankylosing spondylitis. In this sample, this clonotype turned up a few times. The ends were cut back, 2 bases at V and 2 bases at J, with 9 bases in the middle. The CDR3 loop spans 15 amino acids. Looked up from germline, CDR1 is MDHEN and CDR2 is SYDVKM. A single record per CDR3 protein comes from TCRdb applying MiXCR to the 5' RACE reads. The table includes some 17,000 distinct CDR3 sequences, around 8% detected once. This receptor was identified in a male donor with ankylosing spondylitis or in good health (not recorded which). Sequenced sample: blood. This chain uses TRBV28 with TRBJ2-2; D gene uncertain. The CDR3 DNA sequence: TGTGCCAGCAGTTTAGGTATCTTTAACACCGGGGAGCTGTTTTTT. Residues: CASSLGIFNTGELFF.